This T cell receptor (beta chain) was identified in a study of cytomegalovirus exposure and HLA in healthy donors. PCR involved 60 Vbeta and 13 Jbeta primers. Methods used by the authors: There were 70 million to 95 million unique TCR beta chains by a later count, and approximately 11 million of them were shared. Generated by immunoSEQ multiplex PCR, the TCRdb table keeps only in-frame clones and is missing some. Clone size and the V and J calls come from that table; the DNA yielded D and trimming. The sample has under 200,000 clones; roughly 80% are singletons. Study-level results: Owing to their indistinguishability, certain V segments, notably TRBV6-2 and TRBV6-3, were excluded.

The V gene's germline CDR1 is SGHTA and CDR2 FQGNSA. The CDR3 runs 17 residues. Unmatched junction bases numbered 6, after V lost 1 base and J lost 0 bases. On this clone: The antigen remains unidentified.

This chain uses TRBV7-2 with TRBJ1-2, with 9 bases identical to TRBD1. This TCR was sampled from a female donor in good health and CMV-seronegative. The sequencing input was PBMCs. Here the CDR3 reads CASSLEGTGNANYGYTF. CDR3 in DNA: TGTGCCAGCAGCTTAGAAGGGACAGGGAATGCTAACTATGGCTACACCTTC.